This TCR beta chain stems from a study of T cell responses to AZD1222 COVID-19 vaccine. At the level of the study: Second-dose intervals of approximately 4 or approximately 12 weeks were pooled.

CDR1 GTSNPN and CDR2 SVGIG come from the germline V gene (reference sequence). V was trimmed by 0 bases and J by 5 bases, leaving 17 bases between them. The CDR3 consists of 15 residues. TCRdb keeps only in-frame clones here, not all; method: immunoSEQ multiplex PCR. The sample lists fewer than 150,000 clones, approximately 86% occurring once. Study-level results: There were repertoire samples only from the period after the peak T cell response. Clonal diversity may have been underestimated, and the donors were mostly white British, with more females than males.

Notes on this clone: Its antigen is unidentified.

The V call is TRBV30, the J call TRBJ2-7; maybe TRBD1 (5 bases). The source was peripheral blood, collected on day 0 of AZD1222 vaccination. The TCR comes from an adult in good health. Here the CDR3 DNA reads TGTGCCTGGAGTGTAACTGCAGGGCGTAGCCACGAGCAGTACTTC. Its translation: CAWSVTAGRSHEQYF.